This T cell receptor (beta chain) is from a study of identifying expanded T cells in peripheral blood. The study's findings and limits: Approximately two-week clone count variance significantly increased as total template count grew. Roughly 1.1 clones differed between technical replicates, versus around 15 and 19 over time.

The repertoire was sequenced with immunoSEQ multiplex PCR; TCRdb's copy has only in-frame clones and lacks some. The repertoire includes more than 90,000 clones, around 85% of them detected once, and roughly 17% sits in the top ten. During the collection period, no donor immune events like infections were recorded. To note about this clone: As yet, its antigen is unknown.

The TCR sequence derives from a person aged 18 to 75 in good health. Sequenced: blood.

CDR3 in DNA: TGTGCCATCAGTGCGTGGGGAACTGAAGCTTTCTTT. Its translation is CAISAWGTEAFF. The chain carries TRBV10-3 and TRBJ1-1, with D hard to call. The germline gives CDR1 ENHRY, CDR2 SYGVKD. The CDR3 spans 12 residues. V was pared by 4 bases and J by 5 bases, with 8 bases between.